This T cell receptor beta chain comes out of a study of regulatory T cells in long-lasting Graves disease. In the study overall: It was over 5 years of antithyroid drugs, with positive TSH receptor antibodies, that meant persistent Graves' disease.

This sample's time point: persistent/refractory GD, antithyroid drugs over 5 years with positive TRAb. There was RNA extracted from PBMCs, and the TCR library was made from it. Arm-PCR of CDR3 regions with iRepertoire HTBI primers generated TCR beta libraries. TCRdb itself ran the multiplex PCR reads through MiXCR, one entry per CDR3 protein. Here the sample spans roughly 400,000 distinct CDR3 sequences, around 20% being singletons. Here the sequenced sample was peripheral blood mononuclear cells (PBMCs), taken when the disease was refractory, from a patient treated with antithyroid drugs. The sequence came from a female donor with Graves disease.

The CDR3 is CASSMQGTYNEQFF. Here the CDR3 DNA reads TGTGCCAGTAGTATGCAGGGAACCTACAATGAGCAGTTCTTC. This chain joins TRBV19 and TRBJ2-1, with D perhaps matching TRBD1 (5 bases). Germline CDR1 LNHDA, CDR2 SQIVND (reference sequence). Trimming shortened V by 3 bases and J by 2 bases, and 8 bases separated the two germline ends. This CDR3 region has 14 residues.